This T cell receptor beta chain comes out of a study of T cell responses to AZD1222 COVID-19 vaccine. For this clone: Its antigen is not identified.

CDR1 is MNHEY and CDR2 is SVGAGI in the germline V gene. The CDR3 covers 13 residues. The V and J ends lost 0 bases and 7 bases respectively, with 6 bases between them. Only in-frame clones appear in the TCRdb table, and some are missing; sequencing was by immunoSEQ multiplex PCR. The data show about 120,000 clones, 92% seen once. General study results and limits: Among spike-specific TCRs, nearly half reportedly target unmutated variant regions. Most donors were white British, females outnumbered males, and clonal diversity was possibly underestimated.

Sequenced material: peripheral blood, taken 28 days after the second AZD1222 dose. This receptor was obtained from an adult who received the AZD1222 COVID-19 vaccine. The J gene is TRBJ2-2, the V gene TRBV6-5; D is unresolved. The CDR3 is CASSYSWGGELFF. For the CDR3, the DNA is TGTGCCAGCAGTTACTCGTGGGGCGGGGAGCTGTTTTTT.